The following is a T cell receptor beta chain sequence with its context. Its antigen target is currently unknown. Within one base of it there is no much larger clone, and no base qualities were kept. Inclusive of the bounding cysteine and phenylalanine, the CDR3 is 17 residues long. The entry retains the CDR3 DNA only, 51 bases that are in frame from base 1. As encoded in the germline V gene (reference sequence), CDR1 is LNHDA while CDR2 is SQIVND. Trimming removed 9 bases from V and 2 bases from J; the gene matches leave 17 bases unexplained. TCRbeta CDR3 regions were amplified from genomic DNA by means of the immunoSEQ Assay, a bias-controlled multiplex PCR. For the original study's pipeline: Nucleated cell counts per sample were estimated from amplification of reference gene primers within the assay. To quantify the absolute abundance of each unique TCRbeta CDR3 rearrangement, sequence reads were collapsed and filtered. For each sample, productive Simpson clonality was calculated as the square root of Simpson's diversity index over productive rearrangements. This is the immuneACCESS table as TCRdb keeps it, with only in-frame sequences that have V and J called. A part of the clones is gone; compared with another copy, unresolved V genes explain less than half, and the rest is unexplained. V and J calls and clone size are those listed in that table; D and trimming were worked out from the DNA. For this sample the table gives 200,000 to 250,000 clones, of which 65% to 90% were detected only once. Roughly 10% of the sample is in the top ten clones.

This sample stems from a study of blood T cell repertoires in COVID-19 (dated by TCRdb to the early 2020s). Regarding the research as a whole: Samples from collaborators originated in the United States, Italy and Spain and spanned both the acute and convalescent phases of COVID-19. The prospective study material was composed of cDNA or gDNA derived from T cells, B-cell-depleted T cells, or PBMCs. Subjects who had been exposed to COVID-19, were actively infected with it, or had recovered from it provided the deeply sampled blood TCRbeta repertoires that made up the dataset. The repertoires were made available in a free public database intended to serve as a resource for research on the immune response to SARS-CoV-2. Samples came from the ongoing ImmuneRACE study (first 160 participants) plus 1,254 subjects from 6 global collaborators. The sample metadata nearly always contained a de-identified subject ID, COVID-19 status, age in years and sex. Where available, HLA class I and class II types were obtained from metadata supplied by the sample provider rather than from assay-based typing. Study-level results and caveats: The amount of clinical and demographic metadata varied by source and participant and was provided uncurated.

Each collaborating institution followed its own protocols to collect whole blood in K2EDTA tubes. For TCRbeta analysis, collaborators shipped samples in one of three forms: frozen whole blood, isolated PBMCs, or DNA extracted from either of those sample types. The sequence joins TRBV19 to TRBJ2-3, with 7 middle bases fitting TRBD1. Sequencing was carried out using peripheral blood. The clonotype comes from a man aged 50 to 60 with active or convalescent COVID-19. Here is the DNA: TGTGCCAGCACCATGCGGACAGGCCGGAGACCCACAGATACGCAGTATTTT. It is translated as CASTMRTGRRPTDTQYF.